One and the same sample provided the 12 T cell receptor beta chains below, sequenced in a study of cytomegalovirus exposure and HLA in healthy donors. The PCR used 60 Vbeta and 13 Jbeta primers. TCRdb keeps only in-frame clones here, not all; method: immunoSEQ multiplex PCR. The sample holds about 94,000 clones, 70% to 85% seen once. Source material: PBMCs. These receptors were obtained from a human donor in good health.

The chain carries TRBV9 and TRBJ2-6; D ambiguous. The V end was cut by 0 bases, the J end by 1 base, with 5 bases between. Looked up from germline, CDR1 is SGDLS and CDR2 is YYNGEE. The CDR3 contains 15 residues. The CDR3 reads CASSVGVSGANVLTF. CDR3 coding DNA: TGTGCCAGCAGCGTAGGCGTGTCTGGGGCCAACGTCCTGACTTTC.

The J gene is TRBJ2-7, the V gene TRBV28; TRBD2 is a possible D gene (7 bases). The V and J ends lost 5 bases and 2 bases respectively, with 22 bases between them. The germline V gene encodes CDR1 MDHEN and CDR2 SYDVKM. The CDR3 spans 17 residues. The CDR3 bases are TGTGCCAGCAGTGGGATAGGGGGGGAAATCAAAGCCTACGAGCAGTACTTC. Residues: CASSGIGGEIKAYEQYF.

The rearrangement links TRBV5-1 to TRBJ2-4, with D tentatively TRBD1 (6 bases). CDR3 length equals 14 residues. CDR1 and CDR2 (germline): SGHRS, YFSETQ. V was cut by 0 bases and J by 3 bases, with 7 bases left in between. This CDR3 reads CASSLGTDKNIQYF. The DNA for the CDR3 is TGCGCCAGCAGCTTGGGGACAGACAAAAACATTCAGTACTTC.

This clone occurred once. The chain has TRBV6-1 and TRBJ1-6; 8 bases line up with TRBD1. This CDR3 contains 17 residues. With V trimmed by 0 bases and J by 4 bases, 5 bases remained unmatched. Germline V lookup: CDR1 MNHNS, CDR2 SASEGT. The CDR3 region is CASSEAWTGRYNSPLHF. Written as DNA, the CDR3 is TGTGCCAGCAGTGAAGCTTGGACAGGGCGGTATAATTCACCCCTCCACTTT.

CDR3 sequence: CASSEGILAGDTDTQYF. DNA for the CDR3: TGTGCCAGCAGTGAGGGGATCCTAGCGGGGGACACAGATACGCAGTATTTT. This sequence joins TRBV25-1 and TRBJ2-3; 10 bases map to TRBD2. Unmatched junction bases numbered 8, after V lost 3 bases and J lost 2 bases. This CDR3 is 17 amino acids long. Germline CDR1 and CDR2: MGHDK and SYGVNS. The whole variable domain, remainder taken from reference TRBV25-1 and TRBJ2-3, is EADIYQTPRYLVIGTGKKITLECSQTMGHDKMYWYQQDPGMELHLIHYSYGVNSTEKGDLSSESTVSRIRTEHFPLTLESARPSHTSQYLCASSEGILAGDTDTQYFGPGTRLTVL.

The chain links TRBV29-1 to TRBJ1-2; D ambiguous. Between the trimmed V and J ends, which lost 4 bases and 2 bases, there was a span of 8 bases. Germline V gene sequence: CDR1 SQVTM, CDR2 ANQGSEA. The CDR3 has 12 amino acids. This CDR3 reads CSVGQANYGYTF. Written as DNA, the CDR3 is TGCAGCGTTGGGCAGGCCAACTATGGCTACACCTTC.

In its sample, this clone was seen once. The rearrangement uses TRBV4-1 and TRBJ1-2; the D is unclear. The CDR3 totals 14 residues. Trimming removed 5 bases at V and 5 bases at J, with 15 bases between. CDR1 is MGHRA and CDR2 is YSYEKL in the germline V gene. CDR3 region: CASSTREGGYGYTF. The CDR3 DNA reads TGCGCCAGCAGCACCCGGGAGGGAGGTTATGGCTACACCTTC.

V usage is TRBV6-4 and J usage is TRBJ2-2; possible D gene TRBD2, 6 bases. The CDR3 is 14 residues long. Germline V CDR1 and CDR2: MRHNA, SNTAGT. V lost 3 bases and J lost 6, with 11 bases in between. In DNA form, the CDR3 reads TGTGCCAGCAGTGAGGGCCTAGCGTCCGGGGAGCTGTTTTTT. Residues: CASSEGLASGELFF.

This rearrangement joins TRBV6-5 to TRBJ1-2; D is unclear. In germline, CDR1 is MNHEY, CDR2 SVGAGI. The V end lost 4 bases, the J end lost 4 bases, and 10 bases lay between the germline ends. The CDR3 covers 13 residues. CDR3 nucleotide sequence: TGTGCCAGCAGTTCCGGGTCCCTCTATGGCTACACCTTC. It is translated as CASSSGSLYGYTF.

This CDR3 reads CAWSPDRVSNEKLFF. The CDR3 nucleotides are TGTGCCTGGAGTCCAGACAGGGTGTCTAATGAAAAACTGTTTTTT. V gene TRBV30 combines with J gene TRBJ1-4, with 7 bases lining up with TRBD1. V lost 2 bases to trimming and J lost 3 bases; unmatched junction nucleotides: 6. This CDR3 comprises 15 residues. Germline V gene data show CDR1 as GTSNPN and CDR2 as SVGIG (reference sequence).

V gene TRBV6-5 combines with J gene TRBJ1-1; the D is unclear. The CDR3 runs 13 residues. V lost 2 bases and J 3 bases, leaving 7 bases between the germline ends. Germline V lookup: CDR1 MNHEY, CDR2 SVGAGI. Here the CDR3 reads CASSYTVDTEAFF. The CDR3 DNA sequence: TGTGCCAGCAGTTACACCGTAGACACTGAAGCTTTCTTT.

This chain links TRBV29-1 with TRBJ1-3, with D perhaps TRBD1 (6 bases). Germline CDR1 and CDR2: SQVTM and ANQGSEA. This CDR3 region has 15 residues. Trimming shortened V by 0 bases and J by 1 base, and 10 bases separated the two germline ends. Here the CDR3 DNA reads TGCAGCGTTGAAGACTCACAGGGATCTGGAAACACCATATATTTT. As protein: CSVEDSQGSGNTIYF.